Listed below are T cell receptor beta chains from one sample, sequenced in a study of shared clonotypes between healthy human individuals. The assay was immunoSEQ multiplex PCR, and TCRdb's table has in-frame clones only and misses some. The table records over 1.4 million clones, more than 95% of them present only once. The sample was naive CD4+ T cells sorted from blood. These receptor sequences come from a man aged 30 to 45 in good health. Each CDR3 is given with its conserved first and last residue. D genes are given only for firm matches.

TRBJ2-1 | TRBV18 | 19 | - | CASSSPISGTASSYNEQFF | TGTGCCAGCTCATCACCCATCTCCGGGACTGCGAGCTCCTACAATGAGCAGTTCTTC
TRBJ1-2 | TRBV5-1 | 15 | - | CASSLDGRPNYGYTF | TGCGCCAGCAGCTTGGACGGGAGACCTAACTATGGCTACACCTTC
TRBJ2-1 | TRBV7-6 | 16 | TRBD2 | CASSLARLAGYNEQFF | TGTGCCAGCAGCTTAGCCAGACTAGCGGGATACAATGAGCAGTTCTTC
TRBJ2-7 | TRBV29-1 | 16 | - | CSVSIGGSSVSYEQYF | TGCAGCGTTTCTATTGGCGGCTCTAGCGTCTCCTACGAGCAGTACTTC
TRBJ2-2 | TRBV2 | 18 | TRBD1 | CASMTRQTGLLNTGELFF | TGTGCCAGCATGACCCGCCAGACAGGGCTATTGAACACCGGGGAGCTGTTTTTT
TRBJ2-2 | TRBV11-3 | 14 | - | CASSFTGEAGELFF | TGTGCCAGCAGCTTTACAGGGGAGGCCGGGGAGCTGTTTTTT
TRBJ2-5 | TRBV29-1 | 13 | - | CSNRLGPQETQYF | TGCAGCAACAGACTAGGCCCCCAAGAGACCCAGTACTTC
TRBJ2-1 | TRBV7-2 | 17 | TRBD2 | CASSSQPGLGLLNEQFF | TGTGCCAGCAGCTCACAACCGGGACTAGGCCTTCTGAATGAGCAGTTCTTC
TRBJ2-7 | TRBV7-8 | 14 | - | CASSPRRDNYEQYF | TGTGCCAGCAGCCCACGACGGGACAACTACGAGCAGTACTTC
TRBJ2-5 | TRBV5-1 | 14 | - | CASSLRPTQETQYF | TGCGCCAGCAGCTTGCGTCCCACCCAAGAGACCCAGTACTTC
TRBJ2-2 | TRBV5-4 | 14 | - | CASSLKAPTGELFF | TGTGCCAGCAGCTTGAAAGCCCCCACCGGGGAGCTGTTTTTT
TRBJ2-5 | TRBV2 | 19 | TRBD2 | CASSEKGLAGGPQLETQYF | TGTGCCAGCAGTGAAAAGGGGCTAGCGGGGGGCCCTCAATTGGAGACCCAGTACTTC
TRBJ1-5 | TRBV27 | 13 | - | CASSLEDNQPQHF | TGTGCCAGCAGTTTGGAAGATAATCAGCCCCAGCATTTT
TRBJ2-3 | TRBV4-3 | 16 | TRBD1 | CASSPGQGQLTDTQYF | TGCGCCAGCAGCCCTGGACAGGGACAATTGACAGATACGCAGTATTTT
TRBJ2-1 | TRBV28 | 16 | - | CASSWGRWGVDDEQFF | TGTGCCAGCAGTTGGGGAAGGTGGGGAGTTGATGATGAGCAGTTCTTC
TRBJ1-1 | TRBV19 | 14 | - | CASSLSAMNTEAFF | TGTGCCAGTAGTCTCAGCGCCATGAACACTGAAGCTTTCTTT
TRBJ1-5 | TRBV13 | 18 | TRBD1 | CASSSSRQGGWGNQPQHF | TGTGCCAGCAGCTCGTCGAGACAGGGTGGGTGGGGCAATCAGCCCCAGCATTTT
TRBJ1-3 | TRBV6-1 | 15 | TRBD1 | CASSSGTGTGNTIYF | TGTGCCAGCAGTTCCGGGACAGGGACAGGAAACACCATATATTTT
TRBJ2-1 | TRBV9 | 15 | TRBD2 | CASSARLAEYNEQFF | TGTGCCAGCAGCGCTCGACTAGCGGAGTACAATGAGCAGTTCTTC
TRBJ1-5 | TRBV15 | 13 | - | CATSRLGDQPQHF | TGTGCCACCAGCAGATTAGGGGATCAGCCCCAGCATTTT
TRBJ2-2 | TRBV7-2 | 16 | - | CASSLSGTGNTGELFF | TGTGCCAGCAGCTTATCAGGAACAGGGAACACCGGGGAGCTGTTTTTT
TRBJ2-1 | TRBV7-9 | 16 | TRBD2 | CASRLPSGRRDNEQFF | TGTGCCAGCAGATTACCTAGCGGGAGAAGGGACAATGAGCAGTTCTTC
TRBJ2-1 | TRBV27 | 14 | - | CASSFLDSYNEQFF | TGTGCCAGCAGTTTCCTTGACAGTTACAATGAGCAGTTCTTC
TRBJ2-1 | TRBV13 | 14 | TRBD1 | CASSRDRGYNEQFF | TGTGCCAGCAGCCGGGACAGGGGTTACAATGAGCAGTTCTTC
TRBJ2-5 | TRBV27 | 13 | TRBD2 | CASSWSGGRTQYF | TGTGCCAGCAGTTGGTCCGGGGGGAGGACCCAGTACTTC
TRBJ2-3 | TRBV5-6 | 17 | - | CASTYRPRGMSTDTQYF | TGTGCCAGCACCTACCGTCCCCGGGGGATGAGCACAGATACGCAGTATTTT
TRBJ2-2 | TRBV28 | 14 | - | CASSLNRHTGELFF | TGTGCCAGCAGTTTGAATAGGCACACCGGGGAGCTGTTTTTT
TRBJ2-7 | TRBV5-5 | 16 | - | CASSLVDGTIYYEQYF | TGTGCCAGCAGCTTGGTGGACGGTACCATATACTACGAGCAGTACTTC
TRBJ1-4 | TRBV2 | 16 | - | CASSETYRMGNEKLFF | TGTGCCAGCAGTGAAACCTACAGGATGGGGAATGAAAAACTGTTTTTT
TRBJ1-4 | TRBV5-1 | 15 | - | CASSFSATTNEKLFF | TGCGCCAGCAGCTTTTCGGCTACAACTAATGAAAAACTGTTTTTT
TRBJ1-5 | TRBV7-2 | 15 | - | CASKTDVYSNQPQHF | TGTGCCAGCAAAACGGACGTGTATAGCAATCAGCCCCAGCATTTT
TRBJ2-7 | TRBV11-2 | 18 | TRBD2 | CASSWGLAGGPVAAAQYF | TGTGCCAGCAGCTGGGGACTAGCGGGAGGGCCGGTGGCAGCCGCGCAGTACTTC
TRBJ1-2 | TRBV6-1 | 15 | - | CASSERYRGIYGYTF | TGTGCCAGCAGTGAAAGGTATAGGGGAATCTATGGCTACACCTTC
TRBJ2-7 | TRBV4-2 | 16 | TRBD2 | CASSTSTSGKTYEQYF | TGTGCCAGCAGCACCTCAACTAGCGGGAAAACCTACGAGCAGTACTTC
TRBJ2-7 | TRBV4-2 | 20 | TRBD2 | CASSQDHIPGGREGRHEQYF | TGTGCCAGCAGCCAAGATCACATTCCCGGGGGGCGGGAGGGCCGGCACGAGCAGTACTTC
TRBJ2-2 | TRBV4-1 | 16 | TRBD2 | CASSLESGRVTGELFF | TGCGCCAGCAGCCTGGAAAGCGGGAGGGTCACCGGGGAGCTGTTTTTT
TRBJ1-5 | TRBV7-2 | 15 | - | CASSRTGMGNQPQHF | TGTGCCAGCAGCAGAACAGGGATGGGCAATCAGCCCCAGCATTTT